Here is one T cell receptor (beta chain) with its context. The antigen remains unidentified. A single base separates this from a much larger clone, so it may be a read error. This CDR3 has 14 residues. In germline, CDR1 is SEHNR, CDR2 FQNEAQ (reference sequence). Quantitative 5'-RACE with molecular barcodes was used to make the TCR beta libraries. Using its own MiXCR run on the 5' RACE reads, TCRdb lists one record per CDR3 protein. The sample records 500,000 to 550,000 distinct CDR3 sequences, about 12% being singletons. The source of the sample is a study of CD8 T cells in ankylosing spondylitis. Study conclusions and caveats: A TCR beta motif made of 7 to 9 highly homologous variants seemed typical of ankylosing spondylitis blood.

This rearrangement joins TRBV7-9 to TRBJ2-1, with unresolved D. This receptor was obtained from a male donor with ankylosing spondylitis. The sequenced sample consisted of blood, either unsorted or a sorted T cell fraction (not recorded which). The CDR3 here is CASSLEHVRNEQIF. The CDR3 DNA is TGTGCCAGCAGCTTAGAACACGTCAGAAATGAGCAGATCTTC.